A selection of T cell receptor beta chains follows, all from one sample in a study of T cells in Graves' hyperthyroidism and ophthalmopathy. From the multiplex PCR reads, TCRdb called clonotypes with MiXCR, one entry per CDR3 protein. The table includes hundreds of thousands of distinct CDR3 sequences, around 15% detected once. The material sequenced was blood. Source of these receptors: a woman younger than 30 with Graves' hyperthyroidism. Both conserved end residues are part of each CDR3. Fields, in order: clone size, D gene, J gene, V gene, CDR3 DNA, CDR3 protein. A D gene is named only where the DNA matches it firmly. Size is omitted from some rows. Given values are once, few, many or a class for expanded clones.

>many|TRBD2|TRBJ2-2|TRBV7-3
TGTGCCAGCAGCCCCCCGGGACTAGCGGGAGTTACCGGGGAGCTGTTTTTT
CASSPPGLAGVTGELFF
>few|TRBD1|TRBJ1-2|TRBV4-1
TGCGCCAGCAGCCAAGGGACAGGGGACCTCTATGGCTACACCTTC
CASSQGTGDLYGYTF
>many|NA|TRBJ1-4|TRBV28
TGTGCCAGCAGGCCAGGGGCAACTAATGAAAAACTGTTTTTT
CASRPGATNEKLFF
>NA|NA|TRBJ2-1|TRBV5-4
TGTGCCAGCAGCCCCTTATTTGCGGTAGGGCGGAATGAGCAGTTCTTC
CASSPLFAVGRNEQFF
>few|TRBD2|TRBJ2-1|TRBV10-1
TGCGCCAGCGCTCCGGGAGGCTCCCACAATGAGCAGTTCTTC
CASAPGGSHNEQFF
>many|NA|TRBJ1-1|TRBV20-1
TGCAGTGCTAGATCTATAACTGAAGCTTTCTTT
CSARSITEAFF
>many|TRBD2|TRBJ2-3|TRBV6-1
TGTGCCAGCAGTAGACTAGCGGGGCATCACACAGATACGCAGTATTTT
CASSRLAGHHTDTQYF
>many|NA|TRBJ1-1|TRBV7-9
TGTGCCAGCAGCTTAGGGACCACAGGGTGGGACACTGAAGCTTTCTTT
CASSLGTTGWDTEAFF
>many|NA|TRBJ1-1|TRBV2
TGTGCCAGCATTGCCCGCAGCCTGAACACTGAAGCTTTCTTT
CASIARSLNTEAFF
>NA|TRBD2|TRBJ2-1|TRBV29-1
TGCAGCGTTAGCGGGAGAACCTACAATGAGCAGTTCTTC
CSVSGRTYNEQFF
>many|NA|TRBJ2-5|TRBV12-3/TRBV12-4
TGTGCCAGCAGTTTAGCAACGGACGGGGGACAGTACTTC
CASSLATDGGQYF
>few|NA|TRBJ2-1|TRBV24-1
TGTGCCACCAGTGATTTCGCGGGAGCCCTACAGGGCAATGAGCAGTTCTTC
CATSDFAGALQGNEQFF
>few|TRBD2|TRBJ2-3|TRBV10-3
TGTGCCAGCAAAGCGGGAGAAGATACGCAGTATTTT
CASKAGEDTQYF
>many|TRBD1|TRBJ2-7|TRBV7-9
TGTGCCAGCAGCGCGGGACAGGGTGCTATCTACGAGCAGTACTTC
CASSAGQGAIYEQYF
>many|NA|TRBJ2-5|TRBV2
TGTGCCAGCAGTTCTCAGGGTGGGGAGACCCAGTACTTC
CASSSQGGETQYF
>many|TRBD2|TRBJ2-1|TRBV6-1
TGTGCCAGCAGTATTGACGGACTAGCGGGCGACAATGAGCAGTTCTTC
CASSIDGLAGDNEQFF
>many|NA|TRBJ1-5|TRBV6-1
TGTGCCAGCAGTGAGGGAGGGGGGGGGCAGCCCCAGCATTTT
CASSEGGGGQPQHF
>many|NA|TRBJ1-1|TRBV9
TGTGCCAGCAGCCCCTGGATCGCTAGGACTGAAGCTTTCTTT
CASSPWIARTEAFF
>many|TRBD2|TRBJ2-5|TRBV20-1
TGCAGTGCTAGAGATCCGGCGGGAGAAGGGGAGACCCAGTACTTC
CSARDPAGEGETQYF
>NA|NA|TRBJ2-6|TRBV27
TGTGCCAGCAAGTTCCCAGGGACGGGGGCCAACGTCCTGACTTTC
CASKFPGTGANVLTF
>many|TRBD2|TRBJ2-1|TRBV20-1
TGCAGTGCTAGAGATCTCGGGACTAGCTCCTACAATGAGCAGTTCTTC
CSARDLGTSSYNEQFF
>few|NA|TRBJ1-5|TRBV6-1
TGTGCCAGCAGCCCATTGGGGACCAATCAGCCCCAGCATTTT
CASSPLGTNQPQHF
>NA|NA|TRBJ2-2|TRBV15
TGTGCCACCAGCAAGCCAGGGGCGGACACCGGGGAGCTGTTTTTT
CATSKPGADTGELFF
>NA|TRBD1|TRBJ1-6|TRBV2
TGTGCCAGCAGAGCAAGGACAGGGTTGAATTCACCCCTCCACTTT
CASRARTGLNSPLHF
>many|NA|TRBJ2-3|TRBV3-1
TGTGCCAGCAGCCAAGATTGGTCGGGACCTAGCACAGATATGCAGTATTTT
CASSQDWSGPSTDMQYF
>many|NA|TRBJ1-1|TRBV2
TGTGCCAGCAGTGTCATGTCAATGGGGACTGAAGCTTTCTTT
CASSVMSMGTEAFF
>few|TRBD2|TRBJ2-7|TRBV20-1
TGCAGTGCTCCGACTAGCGGGGTTACCTACGAGCAGTACTTC
CSAPTSGVTYEQYF
>many|NA|TRBJ2-3|TRBV30
TGTGCCTGGAACGGAAAAGGCCCAGATACGCAGTATTTT
CAWNGKGPDTQYF
>many|TRBD2|TRBJ2-5|TRBV20-1
TGCAGTGCTAGAGCGGGTCGGGAGGTGGCTAGGGAGACCCAGTACTTC
CSARAGREVARETQYF
>NA|TRBD1|TRBJ1-3|TRBV6-9
TGTGCCAGCAGTTACCGGGACAGCTCTGGAAACACCATATATTTT
CASSYRDSSGNTIYF
>NA|NA|TRBJ1-1|TRBV4-1
TGCGCCAGCAGCCAAGTCGCGGCAGTCCTCACTGAAGCTTTCTTT
CASSQVAAVLTEAFF
>NA|NA|TRBJ2-1|TRBV19
TGTGCCAGTAGTATCGGTGTCGGGGGAGCAGAAGAGCAGTTCTTC
CASSIGVGGAEEQFF
>NA|TRBD1|TRBJ1-1|TRBV28
TGTGCCAGCAGTTTGGCCGGGACAGGGATGTTACCTTTCTTT
CASSLAGTGMLPFF
>many|NA|TRBJ2-7|TRBV20-1
TGCAGTGCTAGAAGAGGGACTGAGTACTCCTACGAGCAGTACTTC
CSARRGTEYSYEQYF
>many|NA|TRBJ1-1|TRBV28
TGTGCCAGCAGGCCGTCGGGCACTGAAGCTTTCTTT
CASRPSGTEAFF
>many|TRBD1|TRBJ2-7|TRBV28
TGTGCCAGCAGTATAAGGACAGGGAGAGACTACGAGCAGTACTTC
CASSIRTGRDYEQYF
>many|TRBD2|TRBJ2-1|TRBV2
TGTGCCAGCGATGAGTGGCGGGAGACCTACAATGAGCAGTTCTTC
CASDEWRETYNEQFF
>NA|NA|TRBJ2-2|TRBV7-9
TGTGCCAGCAGACAAATCACCGGGGAGCTGTTTTTT
CASRQITGELFF
>few|TRBD1|TRBJ1-6|TRBV19
TGTGCCAGTAGTATGGACAGGGGAGGTTCACCCCTCCACTTT
CASSMDRGGSPLHF
>few|NA|TRBJ2-7|TRBV18
TGTGCCAGCCCACCACAGGGACTACGGGAACGAGAGCAGTACTTC
CASPPQGLREREQYF
>few|NA|TRBJ1-2|TRBV12-3/TRBV12-4
TGTGCCAGCAGTTTAGTCCGGCAAGGTCACTATGGCTACACCTTC
CASSLVRQGHYGYTF
>few|TRBD2|TRBJ2-2|TRBV12-3/TRBV12-4
TGTGCCAGCAGTTTAACCCCAGGGCTAGCGGGAGATCCCGGGGAGCTGTTTTTT
CASSLTPGLAGDPGELFF
>few|NA|TRBJ2-2|TRBV4-3
TGCGCCAGCAGCCAAGATAAAAGACTAGTTCAACTAACCGGGGAGCTGTTTTTT
CASSQDKRLVQLTGELFF
>NA|NA|TRBJ2-1|TRBV4-3
TGCGCCAGCAGCCAAGATCTTTCAGGGGACGGGTTCTTC
CASSQDLSGDGFF
>few|TRBD1|TRBJ2-7|TRBV28
TGTGCCAGCAGTTTAAATCTAAGGGACAGATCCTACGAGCAGTACTTC
CASSLNLRDRSYEQYF
>few|NA|TRBJ2-3|TRBV20-1
TGCAGTGCCTGGGACAAATCCACAGATACGCAGTATTTT
CSAWDKSTDTQYF
>few|NA|TRBJ1-5|TRBV12-3/TRBV12-4
TGTGCCAGCAGGCTGCCCGGACAGATCACCACAGATACGCAGCATTTT
CASRLPGQITTDTQHF
>few|TRBD2|TRBJ2-1|TRBV5-1
TGCGCCAGCAGCTTGAATATGGGGACTAGCTCGGTTGAGCAGTTCTTC
CASSLNMGTSSVEQFF
>many|TRBD1|TRBJ1-6|TRBV3-1
TGTGCCAGCAGCCCGACAGGGGGAAATTCACCCCTCCACTTT
CASSPTGGNSPLHF
>NA|NA|TRBJ2-2|TRBV6-9
TGTGCCAGCAGTTTGGAACAGCCGTCTGTGGTCGGGGAGCTGTTTTTT
CASSLEQPSVVGELFF
>many|TRBD1|TRBJ2-7|TRBV28
TGTGCCAGCAGCCTGGACAGGGTCTACCACGAGCAGTACTTC
CASSLDRVYHEQYF
>few|NA|TRBJ2-7|TRBV12-3/TRBV12-4
TGTGCCAGCAGTTCCATAACACAGGGAGGCTACGAGCAGTACTTC
CASSSITQGGYEQYF
>NA|TRBD2|TRBJ2-5|TRBV2
TGTGCCAGCAGAGGAACTAGCGGGAGGGCCTCGGAGACCCAGTACTTC
CASRGTSGRASETQYF
>NA|NA|TRBJ1-4|TRBV19
TGTGCCAGTCACCACGGGGGTGCGGGTAATGAAAAACTGTTTTTT
CASHHGGAGNEKLFF